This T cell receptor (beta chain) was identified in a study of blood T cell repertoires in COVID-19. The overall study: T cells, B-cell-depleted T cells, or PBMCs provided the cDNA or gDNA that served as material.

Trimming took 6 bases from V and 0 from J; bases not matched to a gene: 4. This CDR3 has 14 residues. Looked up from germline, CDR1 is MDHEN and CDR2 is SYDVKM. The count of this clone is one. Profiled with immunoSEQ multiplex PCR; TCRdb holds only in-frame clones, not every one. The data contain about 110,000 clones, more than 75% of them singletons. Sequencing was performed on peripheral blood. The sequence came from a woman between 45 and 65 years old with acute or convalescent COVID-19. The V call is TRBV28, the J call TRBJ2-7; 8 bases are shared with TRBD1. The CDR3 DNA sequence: TGTGCCAGCAGGAAGGGACAGGCCTCCTACGAGCAGTACTTC. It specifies CASRKGQASYEQYF.